This T cell receptor beta chain stems from a study of blood T cell repertoires in COVID-19. About the study: Samples came from the United States, Italy and Spain, spanning acute and convalescent COVID-19. Sample material is recorded as cDNA or gDNA derived from T cells, B-cell-depleted T cells, or PBMCs.

The germline V and J ends were trimmed by 3 bases and 3 bases, with 3 bases remaining between them. This CDR3 is 11 amino acids long. The germline CDR1 and CDR2 sequences are SGHKS and YYEKEE (reference sequence). Original processing methods: Amplification of reference gene primers provided the estimated nucleated cell counts. Here immunoSEQ multiplex PCR was the method, and the copy in TCRdb shows in-frame clones only, minus some. Clone size and the V and J calls come from that table; the DNA yielded D and trimming. The profile shows approximately 170,000 clones, 70% to 90% of them singletons. Followed longitudinally, the Seattle patients had been enrolled during active infection.

The origin of this receptor is a woman aged 60-75 years with COVID-19, enrolled during active disease. Material: peripheral blood. This chain joins TRBV5-5 and TRBJ1-2, with unresolved D. The CDR3 nucleotides read TGTGCCAGCAGCTCTGACTATGGCTACACCTTC. This sequence encodes CASSSDYGYTF.